This is a list of T cell receptor beta chains from one sample in a study of CD8 T cells in ankylosing spondylitis. From the 5' RACE reads, TCRdb called clonotypes with MiXCR, one entry per CDR3 protein. The top ten hold more than 0.6% of the sample, which has 230,000 or so distinct CDR3 sequences, 20% to 30% seen once. Sequenced material: blood, either unsorted or a sorted T cell fraction (not recorded which). These receptors originate from a male donor with ankylosing spondylitis or in good health (not recorded which). The CDR3 runs from the conserved cysteine through the conserved F or W. Fields, in order: V gene, J gene, D gene, CDR3 length, clone size, CDR3 protein, CDR3 DNA. A D gene is named only where the DNA matches it firmly. Where a row states a size, it is once, few, many or the class of an expanded clone; other rows omit it.

V gene: TRBV6-1; J gene: TRBJ2-7; D gene: NA; CDR3 length: 13; clone size: many; CDR3 protein: CASSKWDTYEQYF; CDR3 DNA: TGTGCCAGCAGTAAGTGGGACACCTACGAGCAGTACTTC
V gene: TRBV20-1; J gene: TRBJ2-5; D gene: NA; CDR3 length: 15; clone size: NA; CDR3 protein: CSFALGARDMGTQYF; CDR3 DNA: TGCAGTTTTGCCCTAGGGGCCCGGGACATGGGGACCCAGTACTTC
V gene: TRBV6-1; J gene: TRBJ1-6; D gene: NA; CDR3 length: 17; clone size: many; CDR3 protein: CASSSYRSRSYNSPLHF; CDR3 DNA: TGTGCCAGCAGCTCTTACAGGTCCAGGTCCTATAATTCACCCCTCCACTTT
V gene: TRBV20-1; J gene: TRBJ1-1; D gene: NA; CDR3 length: 11; clone size: many; CDR3 protein: CSARQTGEAFF; CDR3 DNA: TGCAGTGCTCGACAGACAGGTGAAGCTTTCTTT
V gene: TRBV6-1; J gene: TRBJ1-1; D gene: TRBD1; CDR3 length: 14; clone size: NA; CDR3 protein: CASSTGGLNAEAFF; CDR3 DNA: TGTGCCAGCTCCACAGGGGGCCTCAACGCTGAAGCTTTCTTT
V gene: TRBV7-2; J gene: TRBJ2-7; D gene: NA; CDR3 length: 13; clone size: many; CDR3 protein: CASSQGRTSEQYF; CDR3 DNA: TGTGCCAGCAGCCAAGGAAGGACCTCCGAGCAGTACTTC
V gene: TRBV29-1; J gene: TRBJ2-2; D gene: NA; CDR3 length: 14; clone size: NA; CDR3 protein: CSVGTTGNTGELFF; CDR3 DNA: TGCAGCGTTGGGACGACTGGTAACACCGGGGAGCTGTTTTTT
V gene: TRBV28; J gene: TRBJ1-2; D gene: TRBD1; CDR3 length: 16; clone size: NA; CDR3 protein: CASSFLGQDVFYGYTF; CDR3 DNA: TGTGCCAGCAGTTTCCTCGGACAGGACGTCTTCTATGGCTACACCTTC
V gene: TRBV6-1; J gene: TRBJ2-7; D gene: NA; CDR3 length: 14; clone size: NA; CDR3 protein: CASSRAAPSYEQYF; CDR3 DNA: TGTGCCAGCAGTAGAGCGGCCCCCTCCTACGAGCAGTACTTC
V gene: TRBV12-3/TRBV12-4; J gene: TRBJ1-6; D gene: NA; CDR3 length: 16; clone size: NA; CDR3 protein: CASSRSFQIGNSPLHF; CDR3 DNA: TGTGCCAGCAGCCGCTCGTTCCAAATAGGTAATTCACCCCTCCACTTT
V gene: TRBV5-1; J gene: TRBJ1-1; D gene: NA; CDR3 length: 16; clone size: many; CDR3 protein: CASSLGASVVDTEAFF; CDR3 DNA: TGCGCCAGCAGCTTGGGCGCCAGCGTCGTGGACACTGAAGCTTTCTTT
V gene: TRBV20-1; J gene: TRBJ2-3; D gene: TRBD2; CDR3 length: 15; clone size: many; CDR3 protein: CSAAPSGGATDTQYF; CDR3 DNA: TGCAGTGCTGCTCCAAGCGGGGGGGCGACAGATACGCAGTATTTT
V gene: TRBV30; J gene: TRBJ1-5; D gene: NA; CDR3 length: 13; clone size: many; CDR3 protein: CAWNPEWGQPQHF; CDR3 DNA: TGTGCCTGGAACCCGGAGTGGGGTCAGCCCCAGCATTTT
V gene: TRBV10-3; J gene: TRBJ2-3; D gene: NA; CDR3 length: 14; clone size: NA; CDR3 protein: CAIRPRRDTDTQYF; CDR3 DNA: TGTGCCATCAGACCTCGTCGGGACACAGATACGCAGTATTTT
V gene: TRBV5-5; J gene: TRBJ2-7; D gene: NA; CDR3 length: 16; clone size: many; CDR3 protein: CASSTRDTGGSYEQYF; CDR3 DNA: TGTGCCAGCAGCACGAGGGACACCGGTGGGTCCTACGAGCAGTACTTC
V gene: TRBV5-6; J gene: TRBJ1-2; D gene: TRBD1; CDR3 length: 18; clone size: many; CDR3 protein: CASRPPGTGGARVYGYTF; CDR3 DNA: TGTGCCAGCAGACCTCCCGGGACAGGGGGCGCACGGGTCTATGGCTACACCTTC
V gene: TRBV6-5; J gene: TRBJ2-7; D gene: NA; CDR3 length: 13; clone size: many; CDR3 protein: CASSYSPGEEQYF; CDR3 DNA: TGTGCCAGCAGTTACTCCCCGGGGGAGGAGCAGTACTTC
V gene: TRBV12-3/TRBV12-4; J gene: TRBJ2-3; D gene: TRBD1; CDR3 length: 14; clone size: many; CDR3 protein: CASSLDRDQDTQYF; CDR3 DNA: TGTGCCAGCAGCCTGGACAGGGACCAGGATACGCAGTATTTT
V gene: TRBV20-1; J gene: TRBJ2-1; D gene: NA; CDR3 length: 13; clone size: many; CDR3 protein: CSARGGTANEQFF; CDR3 DNA: TGCAGTGCTAGAGGGGGGACGGCGAATGAGCAGTTCTTC
V gene: TRBV20-1; J gene: TRBJ2-3; D gene: TRBD1; CDR3 length: 13; clone size: few; CDR3 protein: CSPKDRGTDTQYF; CDR3 DNA: TGCAGTCCCAAGGACAGGGGGACAGATACGCAGTATTTT
V gene: TRBV6-1; J gene: TRBJ1-2; D gene: NA; CDR3 length: 13; clone size: many; CDR3 protein: CASSEGGIYGYTF; CDR3 DNA: TGTGCCAGCAGTGAAGGCGGAATATATGGCTACACCTTC
V gene: TRBV12-3/TRBV12-4; J gene: TRBJ2-3; D gene: NA; CDR3 length: 13; clone size: many; CDR3 protein: CAIRQSSTDTQYF; CDR3 DNA: TGTGCCATTAGACAGAGTAGCACAGATACGCAGTATTTT
V gene: TRBV25-1; J gene: TRBJ1-6; D gene: NA; CDR3 length: 14; clone size: many; CDR3 protein: CASSRDSGNSPLHF; CDR3 DNA: TGTGCCAGCTCCAGGGATTCGGGGAATTCACCCCTCCACTTT
V gene: TRBV10-3; J gene: TRBJ2-5; D gene: TRBD1; CDR3 length: 16; clone size: once; CDR3 protein: CAISAGTGSRQETQYF; CDR3 DNA: TGTGCCATCAGTGCAGGGACAGGCTCAAGACAAGAGACCCAGTACTTC
V gene: TRBV29-1; J gene: TRBJ2-4; D gene: NA; CDR3 length: 12; clone size: many; CDR3 protein: CSVEGGKNIQYF; CDR3 DNA: TGCAGCGTTGAAGGGGGCAAAAACATTCAGTACTTC
V gene: TRBV20-1; J gene: TRBJ1-1; D gene: TRBD1; CDR3 length: 13; clone size: many; CDR3 protein: CSASGTGPTEAFF; CDR3 DNA: TGCAGTGCTAGTGGGACAGGGCCCACTGAAGCTTTCTTT
V gene: TRBV20-1; J gene: TRBJ2-5; D gene: TRBD2; CDR3 length: 16; clone size: NA; CDR3 protein: CSARVGSWTSGGSQYF; CDR3 DNA: TGCAGTGCTAGAGTCGGAAGTTGGACTAGCGGGGGGTCCCAGTACTTC
V gene: TRBV10-3; J gene: TRBJ2-7; D gene: TRBD2; CDR3 length: 16; clone size: NA; CDR3 protein: CAISVASGASPYEQYF; CDR3 DNA: TGTGCCATCAGTGTGGCTAGCGGGGCCTCTCCCTACGAGCAGTACTTC
V gene: TRBV20-1; J gene: TRBJ2-2; D gene: NA; CDR3 length: 12; clone size: once; CDR3 protein: CSAKKNTGELFF; CDR3 DNA: TGCAGTGCTAAAAAGAACACCGGGGAGCTGTTTTTT
V gene: TRBV5-5; J gene: TRBJ1-2; D gene: NA; CDR3 length: 14; clone size: many; CDR3 protein: CASSLGPDGYGYTF; CDR3 DNA: TGTGCCAGCAGCTTGGGACCCGACGGCTATGGCTACACCTTC
V gene: TRBV20-1; J gene: TRBJ2-7; D gene: TRBD1; CDR3 length: 16; clone size: many; CDR3 protein: CSARPITGTGVDEQYF; CDR3 DNA: TGCAGTGCTAGACCTATCACAGGGACAGGGGTTGACGAGCAGTACTTC
V gene: TRBV6-5; J gene: TRBJ2-2; D gene: NA; CDR3 length: 16; clone size: many; CDR3 protein: CASSYRKASYTGELFF; CDR3 DNA: TGTGCCAGCAGTTACCGCAAAGCGAGCTACACCGGGGAGCTGTTTTTT
V gene: TRBV6-1; J gene: TRBJ1-5; D gene: NA; CDR3 length: 12; clone size: NA; CDR3 protein: CASSVGNQPQHF; CDR3 DNA: TGTGCCAGCAGTGTGGGCAATCAGCCCCAGCATTTT
V gene: TRBV6-5; J gene: TRBJ2-3; D gene: NA; CDR3 length: 11; clone size: few; CDR3 protein: CASRLGDTQYF; CDR3 DNA: TGTGCCAGCCGTCTTGGGGATACGCAGTATTTT
V gene: TRBV10-3; J gene: TRBJ2-1; D gene: NA; CDR3 length: 13; clone size: few; CDR3 protein: CAIMGGNYNEQFF; CDR3 DNA: TGTGCCATCATGGGCGGAAACTACAATGAGCAGTTCTTC
V gene: TRBV6-5; J gene: TRBJ1-5; D gene: NA; CDR3 length: 15; clone size: NA; CDR3 protein: CASSYFSGRDQPQHF; CDR3 DNA: TGTGCCAGCAGTTACTTTTCAGGGAGGGATCAGCCCCAGCATTTT